Listed below are T cell receptor beta chains from one sample, sequenced in a study of regulatory T cells in long-lasting Graves disease. TCRdb ran MiXCR on the multiplex PCR reads and lists one entry per CDR3 protein. Of 540,000 or so distinct CDR3 sequences in the sample, approximately 12% were seen once. These data were likewise used in another study, on T cells in Graves' hyperthyroidism and ophthalmopathy.

The starting material was peripheral blood mononuclear cells (PBMCs), obtained at new diagnosis, from a patient treated with antithyroid drugs. The receptor set was obtained from a man younger than 40 with Graves disease. CDR3s include the opening cysteine and the closing phenylalanine or tryptophan. The order of the fields is J gene, D gene, clone size, V gene, CDR3 DNA, CDR3 protein. A D gene is named only where the DNA matches it firmly. Clone size is shown for a subset of rows, as once, few, many or a class of expanded clone.

TRBJ2-4	.	.	TRBV14	TGTGCCAGCAGTTCTCGACGGGACGAAAGCATCGCCAAAAACATTCAGTACTTC	CASSSRRDESIAKNIQYF
TRBJ2-7	.	.	TRBV29-1	TGCAGCGTTCGGGCCACTAGCCTCTACGAGCAGTACTTC	CSVRATSLYEQYF
TRBJ2-2	TRBD1	.	TRBV6-1	TGTGCCAGCAGCTCAGACAGGGAGAACACCGGGGAGCTGTTTTTT	CASSSDRENTGELFF
TRBJ2-5	.	few	TRBV12-3/TRBV12-4	TGTGCCGGCAGAAAAGGGGCCTCTGGGACCCAGTACTTC	CAGRKGASGTQYF
TRBJ2-7	.	medium-sized	TRBV5-1	TGTGCCAGCAGCTTGGGAATCACCTACGAGCAGTACTTC	CASSLGITYEQYF
TRBJ2-1	TRBD2	few	TRBV4-1	TGCGCCAGCAGCCGGACTAGCTTGTATGAGCAGTTCTTC	CASSRTSLYEQFF
TRBJ1-1	.	many	TRBV12-3/TRBV12-4	TGTGCCAGCAGCCTAAGGGATGCTTTCTTT	CASSLRDAFF
TRBJ2-6	.	many	TRBV2	TGTGCCAGCGACGCAGCCTCTGGGGCCAACGTCCTGACTTTC	CASDAASGANVLTF
TRBJ2-7	.	.	TRBV20-1	TGCAGTGCTACCAGGGGGGGGGAGCAGTACTTC	CSATRGGEQYF
TRBJ2-3	TRBD2	many	TRBV6-5	TGTGCCAGCAGTTACAGAATTTCTAGCGGGAGGCGGGATACGCAGTATTTT	CASSYRISSGRRDTQYF
TRBJ2-7	.	once	TRBV20-1	TGCAGTGCGGAGATAAGGAGGGTTGAGCAGTACTTC	CSAEIRRVEQYF
TRBJ2-7	.	many	TRBV20-1	TGCAGTGCTAGCACCTGGCGCCCCGGGGTGGAGCAGTACTTC	CSASTWRPGVEQYF
TRBJ2-2	.	few	TRBV12-3/TRBV12-4	TGTGCCAGCTGCCTTTGGGAACGAGGGGAGCTGTTTTTT	CASCLWERGELFF
TRBJ1-4	.	few	TRBV24-1	TGTGCCACATCCGGGACACACGATGAAAAACTGTTTTTT	CATSGTHDEKLFF
TRBJ2-5	TRBD2	.	TRBV7-9	TGTGCCAGCAGCCTTCCTAGCGGGAGGATTGAAGAGACCCAGTACTTC	CASSLPSGRIEETQYF
TRBJ2-7	.	many	TRBV6-1	TGTGCCAGCAGTGTCGGACAGCCTCGCCTGGGGTACGAGCAGTACTTC	CASSVGQPRLGYEQYF
TRBJ1-1	.	many	TRBV12-5	TGTGCTAGTGTTTTCGGGACGGGGAACACTGAAGCTTTCTTT	CASVFGTGNTEAFF
TRBJ2-5	.	many	TRBV27	TGTGCCAGCAGTCTCGGACCAGGTTTCCAAGAGACCCAGTACTTC	CASSLGPGFQETQYF
TRBJ2-1	TRBD1	few	TRBV20-1	TGCAGTGCTTGGGACAGGGGGGGCAATGAGCAGTTCTTC	CSAWDRGGNEQFF
TRBJ2-7	TRBD2	many	TRBV24-1	TGTGCCACCAGTCACAGGGCGGGAGGAACCTACGAGCAGTACTTC	CATSHRAGGTYEQYF
TRBJ1-2	.	.	TRBV9	TGTGCCCTACACCATTATGGCTACACCTTC	CALHHYGYTF
TRBJ2-6	.	.	TRBV27	TGTGCCAGCAGTTTGTTGGACACCCCCTCTGGGGCCAACGTCCTGGCTTTC	CASSLLDTPSGANVLAF
TRBJ2-4	.	.	TRBV7-2	TGTGCCAGCAGCTTCACTCGGACTCTCTGGACCCCTCAGTACTTC	CASSFTRTLWTPQYF
TRBJ1-1	.	.	TRBV5-6	TGTGCCAGCAGCCTCGGGTTGGACCCTGAAGCTTTCTTT	CASSLGLDPEAFF
TRBJ2-5	.	many	TRBV20-1	TGCAGTGCCATCCGTGGAGGACGGGAGATCGAGACCCAGTACTTC	CSAIRGGREIETQYF
TRBJ2-1	TRBD1	many	TRBV12-3/TRBV12-4	TGTGCCAGCAGGGGGCCCGACAGGGGGGGTGACAATGAGCAGTTCTTC	CASRGPDRGGDNEQFF
TRBJ2-7	.	.	TRBV6-2/TRBV6-3	TGTGCCAGCAGTGGACGGTCGGGGGCATCCTACGAGCAGTACTTC	CASSGRSGASYEQYF
TRBJ2-7	TRBD2	.	TRBV20-1	TGCAGTGCTAGGGGGGCCTTTAGCGGGATAAGGTTATACGAGCAGTACTTC	CSARGAFSGIRLYEQYF
TRBJ2-1	TRBD2	many	TRBV28	TGTGCCAGCAGTTTAGCGCGGGAGGGGGTCAATGAGCAGTTCTTC	CASSLAREGVNEQFF
TRBJ1-1	.	many	TRBV12-3/TRBV12-4	TGTGCCAGCAGTCAGCGGGCCCAGGGCCCTGAAGCTTTCTTT	CASSQRAQGPEAFF
TRBJ1-1	.	many	TRBV3-1	TGTGCCAGCAGAGAGGGGATGAACACTGAAGCTTTCTTT	CASREGMNTEAFF
TRBJ2-2	TRBD1	many	TRBV27	TGTGCCAGCAGTATAATCGGACAGGGGGCGGGAGGCGCCCTAAAAACCGGGGAGCTGTTTTTT	CASSIIGQGAGGALKTGELFF
TRBJ1-3	.	.	TRBV13	TGTGCCAGCAGCCCGGAAGGGGTTTTTGGAAACACCATATATTTT	CASSPEGVFGNTIYF
TRBJ2-3	.	many	TRBV28	TGTGCCAGCAGTTACTCTGACACAGATACGCAGTATTTT	CASSYSDTDTQYF
TRBJ2-7	TRBD2	many	TRBV28	TGTGCCAGCAGTTTCGGTGGGCTAGCGGGAGGAGCCATCTACGAGCAGTACTTC	CASSFGGLAGGAIYEQYF
TRBJ2-1	.	many	TRBV20-1	TGCAGTGCTCGCCCCGGGACGGAGGGAGCCCAAGAGCAGTTCTTC	CSARPGTEGAQEQFF
TRBJ2-7	.	many	TRBV10-3	TGTGCCATCAGTGAGTCGACTCACGATTTCCTCGTCGAGCAGTACTTC	CAISESTHDFLVEQYF
TRBJ2-3	TRBD2	few	TRBV20-1	TGCAGTGCTAGTGCTGGCGGGAGATCTGATACGCAGTATTTT	CSASAGGRSDTQYF
TRBJ2-7	TRBD1	.	TRBV18	TGTGCCAGCTCACCACTCCCCGGGACAGGGGGCTACGAGCAGTACTTC	CASSPLPGTGGYEQYF
TRBJ2-3	.	many	TRBV6-1	TGTGCCACCAGAGCGGCCCACCGGGTGGATACGCAGTATTTT	CATRAAHRVDTQYF
TRBJ2-2	.	.	TRBV9	TGTGCCAGCAGCGCGCAGGGTCCGAACACCGGGGAGCTGTTTTTT	CASSAQGPNTGELFF
TRBJ2-7	TRBD1	many	TRBV7-8	TGTGCCAGCAGCTTTGGACAGGGGCTAACCTACGAGCAGTACTTC	CASSFGQGLTYEQYF
TRBJ2-5	TRBD2	many	TRBV9	TGTGCCAGCAGCGTAGGAACGGGACTAGCGGGAGTCTTAGAGACCCAGTACTTC	CASSVGTGLAGVLETQYF
TRBJ1-1	.	many	TRBV27	TGTGCCAGCAGTTTACGGGAGGGAAGTAAAGCTTTCTTT	CASSLREGSKAFF
TRBJ2-7	TRBD1	few	TRBV19	TGTGCCAGCCTAGGGTCGGGACAGGGGGCCCACGAGCAGTACTTC	CASLGSGQGAHEQYF
TRBJ2-7	TRBD2	many	TRBV7-2	TGTGCCAGCAGCTTTAGGACTAGCGGGAGAGGCGAGCAGTACTTC	CASSFRTSGRGEQYF
TRBJ2-5	TRBD1	.	TRBV20-1	TGCAGTGCTAGGCAAACAGGGGAAGGGACCCAGTACTTC	CSARQTGEGTQYF
TRBJ2-7	.	.	TRBV7-9	TGTGCCAGCAGCCGAGGCGCCGAACACGGATACGAGCAGTACTTC	CASSRGAEHGYEQYF
TRBJ1-2	TRBD1	few	TRBV29-1	TGCAGCGTTGAACCAGGGGGCACTGGCTACACCTTC	CSVEPGGTGYTF
TRBJ2-5	TRBD2	many	TRBV9	TGTGCCAGCAGCGCCGAAGCGGGAGTTGAGACCCAGTACTTC	CASSAEAGVETQYF
TRBJ2-3	.	many	TRBV7-9	TGTGCCAGCAGCTTACTTGGCAGTAGCACAGATACGCAGTATTTT	CASSLLGSSTDTQYF
TRBJ2-5	TRBD1	many	TRBV20-1	TGCAGTGCTAGTGCAGGGGGCTTCGGGACCCAGTACTTC	CSASAGGFGTQYF
TRBJ2-1	.	few	TRBV5-6	TGTGCCAGCAGCTTGGGCCGGGACCTCCCCTACAATGAGCAGTTCTTC	CASSLGRDLPYNEQFF
TRBJ2-2	.	many	TRBV12-3/TRBV12-4	TGTGCCAGCAGATCCAGGGATCTCCCCGGGGAGCTGTTTTTT	CASRSRDLPGELFF
TRBJ2-3	TRBD2	.	TRBV20-1	TGCAGTCGGGTCGTGAGCGGGAGGGATACGCAGTATTTT	CSRVVSGRDTQYF